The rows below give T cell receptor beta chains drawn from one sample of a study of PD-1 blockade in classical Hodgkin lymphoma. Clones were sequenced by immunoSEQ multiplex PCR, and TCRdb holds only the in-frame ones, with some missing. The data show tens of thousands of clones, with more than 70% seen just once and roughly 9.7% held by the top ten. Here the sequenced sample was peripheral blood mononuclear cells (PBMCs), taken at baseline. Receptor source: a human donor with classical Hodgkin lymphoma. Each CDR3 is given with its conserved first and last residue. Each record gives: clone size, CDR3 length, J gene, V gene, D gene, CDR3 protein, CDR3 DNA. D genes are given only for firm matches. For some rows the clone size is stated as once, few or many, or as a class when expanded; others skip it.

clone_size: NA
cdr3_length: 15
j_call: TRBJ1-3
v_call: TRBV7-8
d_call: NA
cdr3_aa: CASSPLRNSGNTIYF
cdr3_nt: TGTGCCAGCAGCCCCCTACGGAACTCTGGAAACACCATATATTTT

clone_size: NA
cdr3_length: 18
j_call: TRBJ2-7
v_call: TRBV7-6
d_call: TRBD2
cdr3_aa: CASSPRGTSGGTNYEQYF
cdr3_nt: TGTGCCAGCAGCCCACGGGGGACTAGCGGGGGGACTAACTACGAGCAGTACTTC

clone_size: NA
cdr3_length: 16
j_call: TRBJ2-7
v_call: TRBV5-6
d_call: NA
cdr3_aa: CASSLGPNLLSYEQYF
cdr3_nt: TGTGCCAGCAGCTTGGGGCCCAACCTCCTCTCCTACGAGCAGTACTTC

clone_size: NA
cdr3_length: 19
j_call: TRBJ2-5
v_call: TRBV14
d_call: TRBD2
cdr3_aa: CASSQVELAGIVRGETQYF
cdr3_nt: TGTGCCAGCAGCCAAGTGGAGCTAGCGGGAATTGTAAGGGGCGAGACCCAGTACTTC

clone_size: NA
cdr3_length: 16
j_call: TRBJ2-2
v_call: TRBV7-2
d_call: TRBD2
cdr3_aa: CASSRQRGENTGELFF
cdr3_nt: TGTGCCAGCAGTCGCCAGCGGGGCGAGAACACCGGGGAGCTGTTTTTT

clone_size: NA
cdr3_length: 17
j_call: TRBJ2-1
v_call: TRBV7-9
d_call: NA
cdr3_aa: CASSLRGSGVSYNEQFF
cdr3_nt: TGTGCCAGCAGCTTACGGGGGTCTGGTGTCTCCTACAATGAGCAGTTCTTC

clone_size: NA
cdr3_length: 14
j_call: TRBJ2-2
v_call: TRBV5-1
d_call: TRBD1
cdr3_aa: CASSLPGGTGELFF
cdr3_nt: TGCGCCAGCAGCTTGCCAGGGGGCACCGGGGAGCTGTTTTTT

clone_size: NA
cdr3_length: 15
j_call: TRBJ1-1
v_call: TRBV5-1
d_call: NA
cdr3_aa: CASSLAGRGNTEAFF
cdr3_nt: TGCGCCAGCAGCTTGGCGGGGCGGGGGAACACTGAAGCTTTCTTT

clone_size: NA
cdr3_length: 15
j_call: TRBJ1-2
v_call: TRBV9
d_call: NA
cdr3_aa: CASSGPGGYNYGYIF
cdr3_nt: TGTGCCAGCAGCGGTCCGGGGGGATATAACTATGGCTACATCTTC

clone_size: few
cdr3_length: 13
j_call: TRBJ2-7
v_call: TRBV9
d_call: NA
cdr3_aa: CASSVGSSYEQYF
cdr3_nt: TGTGCCAGCAGCGTAGGTAGCTCCTACGAGCAGTACTTC

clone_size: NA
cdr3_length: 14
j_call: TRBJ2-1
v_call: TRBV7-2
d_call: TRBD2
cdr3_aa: CASSLATAGVRQFF
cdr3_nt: TGTGCCAGCAGCTTAGCGACGGCGGGAGTTCGGCAGTTCTTC

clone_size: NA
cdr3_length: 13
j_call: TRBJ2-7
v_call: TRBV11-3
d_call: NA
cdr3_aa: CASSSSLEGEQYF
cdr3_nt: TGTGCCAGCAGCTCTTCACTGGAGGGCGAGCAGTACTTC

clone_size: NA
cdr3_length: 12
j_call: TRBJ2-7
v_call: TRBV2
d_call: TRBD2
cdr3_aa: CASGGGNYEQYF
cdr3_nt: TGTGCCAGCGGGGGGGGGAACTACGAGCAGTACTTC

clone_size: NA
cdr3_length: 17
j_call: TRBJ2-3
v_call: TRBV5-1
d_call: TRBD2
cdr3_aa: CASSSATSGEYTDTQYF
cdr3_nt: TGCGCCAGCAGCAGCGCGACTAGCGGGGAATACACAGATACGCAGTATTTT

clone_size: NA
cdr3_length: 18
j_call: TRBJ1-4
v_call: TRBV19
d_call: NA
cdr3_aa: CASSMGWQVGRLDEKLFF
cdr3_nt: TGTGCCAGTAGTATGGGGTGGCAGGTCGGGCGTTTGGATGAAAAACTGTTTTTT

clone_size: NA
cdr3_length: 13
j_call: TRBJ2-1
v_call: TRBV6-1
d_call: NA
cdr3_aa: CASSEMKFQEQFF
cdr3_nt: TGTGCCAGCAGTGAAATGAAGTTCCAGGAGCAGTTCTTC

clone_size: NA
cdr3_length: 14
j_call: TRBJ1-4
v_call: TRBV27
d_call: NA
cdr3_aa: CASSLAGEGEKLFF
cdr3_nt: TGTGCCAGCAGTTTGGCAGGGGAGGGTGAAAAACTGTTTTTT

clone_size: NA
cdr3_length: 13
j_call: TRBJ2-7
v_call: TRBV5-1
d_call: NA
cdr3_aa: CASSLDLTYEQYF
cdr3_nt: TGCGCCAGCAGCTTGGACCTGACCTACGAGCAGTACTTC

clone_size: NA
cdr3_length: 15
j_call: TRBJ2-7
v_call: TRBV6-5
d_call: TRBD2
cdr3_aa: CASTPTSGGPYEQYF
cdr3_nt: TGTGCCAGCACCCCCACTAGCGGGGGCCCCTACGAGCAGTACTTC

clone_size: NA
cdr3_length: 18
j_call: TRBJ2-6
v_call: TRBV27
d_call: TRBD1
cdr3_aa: CASRRLGQGVSGANVLTF
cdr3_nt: TGTGCCAGCAGGCGCCTGGGACAGGGGGTCTCTGGGGCCAACGTCCTGACTTTC

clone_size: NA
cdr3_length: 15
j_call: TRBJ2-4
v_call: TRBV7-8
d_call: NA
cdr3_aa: CASSSSQGAKNIQYF
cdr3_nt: TGTGCCAGCAGCTCAAGCCAGGGGGCCAAAAACATTCAGTACTTC

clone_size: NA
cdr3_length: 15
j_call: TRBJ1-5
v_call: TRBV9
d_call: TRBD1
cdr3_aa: CASSRTGGINQPQHF
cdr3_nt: TGTGCCAGCAGCCGGACAGGGGGCATCAATCAGCCCCAGCATTTT

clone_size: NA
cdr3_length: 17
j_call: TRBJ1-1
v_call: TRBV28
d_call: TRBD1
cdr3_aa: CASSFRRRTGDGTEAFF
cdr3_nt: TGTGCCAGCAGTTTCCGGCGCAGGACAGGGGATGGCACTGAAGCTTTCTTT

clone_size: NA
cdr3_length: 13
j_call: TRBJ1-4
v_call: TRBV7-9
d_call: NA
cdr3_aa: CASSPSPGEKLFF
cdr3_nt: TGTGCCAGCAGCCCCTCCCCGGGTGAAAAACTGTTTTTT

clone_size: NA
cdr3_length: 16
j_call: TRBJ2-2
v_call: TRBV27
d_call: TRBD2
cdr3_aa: CASSPMAGVATGELFF
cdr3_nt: TGTGCCAGCAGTCCGATGGCGGGAGTAGCCACCGGGGAGCTGTTTTTT

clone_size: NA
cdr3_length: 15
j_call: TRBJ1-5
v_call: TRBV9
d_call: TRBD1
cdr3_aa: CASSVAAQGDQPQHF
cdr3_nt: TGTGCCAGCAGCGTAGCGGCGCAGGGGGATCAGCCCCAGCATTTT

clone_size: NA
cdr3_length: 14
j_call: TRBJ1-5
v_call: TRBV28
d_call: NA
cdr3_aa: CASIPAGGGQPQHF
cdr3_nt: TGTGCCAGCATTCCCGCCGGCGGAGGTCAGCCCCAGCATTTT

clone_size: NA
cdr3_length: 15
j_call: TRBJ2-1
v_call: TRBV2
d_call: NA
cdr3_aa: CASPAGRSSYNEQFF
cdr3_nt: TGTGCCAGCCCCGCCGGGCGGAGCTCCTACAATGAGCAGTTCTTC

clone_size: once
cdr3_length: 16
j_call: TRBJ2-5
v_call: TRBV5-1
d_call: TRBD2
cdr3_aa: CASSLYPSGRGETQYF
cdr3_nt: TGCGCCAGCAGCCTCTACCCTAGCGGGAGGGGCGAGACCCAGTACTTC

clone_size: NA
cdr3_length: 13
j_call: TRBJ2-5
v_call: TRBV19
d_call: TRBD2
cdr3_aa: CASSKGRGETQYF
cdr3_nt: TGTGCCAGTAGCAAAGGGAGGGGAGAGACCCAGTACTTC

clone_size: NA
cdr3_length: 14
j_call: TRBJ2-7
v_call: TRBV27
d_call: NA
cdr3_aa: CASSPEGPFYEQYF
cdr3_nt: TGTGCCAGCAGTCCAGAGGGACCCTTCTACGAGCAGTACTTC

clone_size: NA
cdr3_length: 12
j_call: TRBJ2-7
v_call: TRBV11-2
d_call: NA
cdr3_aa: CASSPGPYEQYF
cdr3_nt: TGTGCCAGCAGCCCCGGACCCTACGAGCAGTACTTC

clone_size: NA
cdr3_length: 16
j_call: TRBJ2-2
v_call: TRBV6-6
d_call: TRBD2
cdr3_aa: CASTALAGGNTGELFF
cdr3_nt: TGTGCCAGCACCGCCCTAGCGGGGGGAAACACCGGGGAGCTGTTTTTT

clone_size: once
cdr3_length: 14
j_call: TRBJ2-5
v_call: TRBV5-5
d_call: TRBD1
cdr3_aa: CASSTGTGRETQYF
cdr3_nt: TGTGCCAGCAGCACCGGGACAGGCAGAGAGACCCAGTACTTC

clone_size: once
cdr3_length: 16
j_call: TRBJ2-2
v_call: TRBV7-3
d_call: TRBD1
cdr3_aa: CASTKQGTRGGGELFF
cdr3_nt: TGTGCCAGCACCAAACAGGGGACCCGAGGAGGCGGGGAGCTGTTTTTT

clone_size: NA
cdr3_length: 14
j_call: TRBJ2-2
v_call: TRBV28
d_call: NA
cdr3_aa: CASSLGGTAGELFF
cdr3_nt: TGTGCCAGCTCCCTGGGGGGAACCGCCGGGGAGCTGTTTTTT

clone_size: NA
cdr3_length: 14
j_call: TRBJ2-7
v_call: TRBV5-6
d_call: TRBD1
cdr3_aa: CASSPGTGTHEQYF
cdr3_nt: TGTGCCAGCAGCCCCGGGACAGGGACCCACGAGCAGTACTTC

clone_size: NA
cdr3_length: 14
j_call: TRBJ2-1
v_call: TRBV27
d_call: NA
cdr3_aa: CASSLSGYNNEQFF
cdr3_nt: TGTGCCAGCAGTTTATCGGGCTACAACAATGAGCAGTTCTTC

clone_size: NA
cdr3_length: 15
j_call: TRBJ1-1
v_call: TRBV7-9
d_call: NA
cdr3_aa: CASTSSGGGNTEAFF
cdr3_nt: TGTGCCAGTACCTCGTCTGGGGGAGGGAACACTGAAGCTTTCTTT

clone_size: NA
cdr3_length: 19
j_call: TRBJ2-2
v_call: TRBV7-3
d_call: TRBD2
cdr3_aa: CASSLPLLAGEGNTGELFF
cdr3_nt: TGTGCCAGCAGCTTACCGTTACTAGCGGGAGAGGGGAACACCGGGGAGCTGTTTTTT

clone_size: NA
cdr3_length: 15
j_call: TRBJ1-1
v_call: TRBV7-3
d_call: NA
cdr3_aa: CASSLLPTGNTEAFF
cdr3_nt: TGTGCCAGCAGCTTACTCCCCACAGGGAACACTGAAGCTTTCTTT

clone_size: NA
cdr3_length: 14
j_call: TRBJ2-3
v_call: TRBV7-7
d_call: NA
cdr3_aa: CASSLGLNTDTQYF
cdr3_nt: TGTGCTAGCAGCTTAGGACTAAACACAGATACGCAGTATTTT

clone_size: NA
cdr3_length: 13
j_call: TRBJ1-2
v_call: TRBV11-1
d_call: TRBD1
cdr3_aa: CASSFGQGYGYTF
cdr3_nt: TGTGCCAGCAGCTTTGGACAGGGTTATGGCTACACCTTC

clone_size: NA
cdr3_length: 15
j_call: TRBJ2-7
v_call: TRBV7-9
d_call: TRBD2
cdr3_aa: CASSSGTSVNYEQYF
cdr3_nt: TGTGCCAGCAGCTCTGGGACTAGCGTGAACTACGAGCAGTACTTC

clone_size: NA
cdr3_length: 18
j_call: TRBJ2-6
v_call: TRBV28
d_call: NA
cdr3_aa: CASSAEDLTQSRANVLTF
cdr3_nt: TGTGCCAGCAGTGCAGAGGATCTGACACAAAGTCGGGCCAACGTCCTGACTTTC

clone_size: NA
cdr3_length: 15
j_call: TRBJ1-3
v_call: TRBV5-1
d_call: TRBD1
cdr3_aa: CASSLGRGPGNTIYF
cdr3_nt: TGCGCCAGCAGCTTGGGCAGGGGGCCTGGAAACACCATATATTTT

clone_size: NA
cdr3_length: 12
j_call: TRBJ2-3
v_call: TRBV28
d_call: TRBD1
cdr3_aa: CASSQQGDTQYF
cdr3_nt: TGTGCCAGCAGTCAACAGGGGGATACGCAGTATTTT

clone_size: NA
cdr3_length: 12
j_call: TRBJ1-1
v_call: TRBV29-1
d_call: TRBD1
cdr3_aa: CSVDGQGNEAFF
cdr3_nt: TGCAGCGTTGATGGACAGGGGAATGAAGCTTTCTTT

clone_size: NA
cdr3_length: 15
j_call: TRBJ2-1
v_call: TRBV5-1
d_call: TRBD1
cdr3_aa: CASSLAGTGVNEQFF
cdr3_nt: TGCGCCAGCAGCTTGGCCGGGACAGGCGTCAATGAGCAGTTCTTC

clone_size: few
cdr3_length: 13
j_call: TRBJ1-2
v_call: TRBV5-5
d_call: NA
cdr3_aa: CASSLDTTYGYTF
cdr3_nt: TGTGCCAGCAGCTTGGACACGACCTATGGCTACACCTTC

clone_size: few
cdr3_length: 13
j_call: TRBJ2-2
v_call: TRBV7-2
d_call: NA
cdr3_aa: CALRAGPAGELFF
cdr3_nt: TGTGCCCTCAGGGCGGGGCCCGCCGGGGAGCTGTTTTTT

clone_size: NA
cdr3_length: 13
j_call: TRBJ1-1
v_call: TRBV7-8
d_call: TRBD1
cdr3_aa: CASSLAGTGGAFF
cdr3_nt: TGTGCCAGCAGCTTAGCGGGGACAGGAGGCGCTTTCTTT

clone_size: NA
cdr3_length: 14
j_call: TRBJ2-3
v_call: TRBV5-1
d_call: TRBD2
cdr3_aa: CASWRGGRSDTQYF
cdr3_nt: TGCGCCAGCTGGCGGGGGGGGCGGTCAGATACGCAGTATTTT

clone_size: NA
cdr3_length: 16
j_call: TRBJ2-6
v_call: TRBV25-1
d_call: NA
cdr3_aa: CASSDHTGSGANVLTF
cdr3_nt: TGTGCCAGCAGTGACCATACGGGCTCTGGGGCCAACGTCCTGACTTTC

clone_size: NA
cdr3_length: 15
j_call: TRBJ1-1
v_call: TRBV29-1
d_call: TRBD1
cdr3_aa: CSVDRGIVENTEAFF
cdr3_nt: TGCAGCGTTGACAGGGGGATAGTAGAAAACACTGAAGCTTTCTTT